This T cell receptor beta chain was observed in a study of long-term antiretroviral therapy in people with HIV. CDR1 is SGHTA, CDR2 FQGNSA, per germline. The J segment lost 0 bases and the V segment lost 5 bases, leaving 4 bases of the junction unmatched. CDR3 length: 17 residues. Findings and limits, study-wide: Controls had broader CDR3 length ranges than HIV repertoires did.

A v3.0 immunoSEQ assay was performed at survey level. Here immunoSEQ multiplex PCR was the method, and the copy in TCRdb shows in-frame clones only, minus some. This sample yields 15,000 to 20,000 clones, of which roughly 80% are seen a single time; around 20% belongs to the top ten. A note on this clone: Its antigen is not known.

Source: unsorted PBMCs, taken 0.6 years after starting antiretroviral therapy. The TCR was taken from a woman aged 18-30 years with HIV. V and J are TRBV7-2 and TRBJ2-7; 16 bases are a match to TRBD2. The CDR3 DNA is TGTGCCAGCAGCCCCGGGACTAGCGGGGGGGGCTCCTACGAGCAGTACTTC. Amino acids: CASSPGTSGGGSYEQYF.